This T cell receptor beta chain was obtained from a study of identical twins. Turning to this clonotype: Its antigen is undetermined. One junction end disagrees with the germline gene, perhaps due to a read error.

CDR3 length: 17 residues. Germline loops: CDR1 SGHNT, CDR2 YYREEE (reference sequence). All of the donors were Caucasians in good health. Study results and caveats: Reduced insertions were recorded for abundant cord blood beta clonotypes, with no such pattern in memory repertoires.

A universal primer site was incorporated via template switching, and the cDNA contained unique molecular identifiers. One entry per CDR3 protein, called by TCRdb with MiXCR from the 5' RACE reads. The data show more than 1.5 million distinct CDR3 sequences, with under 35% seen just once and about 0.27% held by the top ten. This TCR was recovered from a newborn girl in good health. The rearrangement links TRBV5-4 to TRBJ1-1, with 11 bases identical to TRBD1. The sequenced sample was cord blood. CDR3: CASSSGQGAIMNTDAFF. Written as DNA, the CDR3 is TGTGCCAGCAGCTCTGGACAGGGGGCGATCATGAACACTGATGCTTTCTTT.